The T cell receptor beta chain described here comes from a study of cytomegalovirus exposure and HLA in healthy donors. Method: immunoSEQ multiplex PCR; TCRdb's copy keeps in-frame clones and lacks some. The repertoire includes around 400,000 clones, 80% to 90% of them detected once, and 0.83% sits in the top ten. This TCR was recovered from a woman aged 18-29 years in good health and CMV-seronegative. The sample taken for sequencing was PBMCs.

The CDR3 nucleotides are TGTGCCAGCAGCAGAGCAAGGGGCTTAAGCTCTGGGGCCAACGTCCTGACTTTC. Encoded protein: CASSRARGLSSGANVLTF. The chain is built from TRBV11-2 and TRBJ2-6, with a possible D match to TRBD1 (5 bases). Germline CDR1 SGHAT, CDR2 FQNNGV. The CDR3 consists of 18 residues. The V end was cut by 5 bases, the J end by 0 bases, with 17 bases between.